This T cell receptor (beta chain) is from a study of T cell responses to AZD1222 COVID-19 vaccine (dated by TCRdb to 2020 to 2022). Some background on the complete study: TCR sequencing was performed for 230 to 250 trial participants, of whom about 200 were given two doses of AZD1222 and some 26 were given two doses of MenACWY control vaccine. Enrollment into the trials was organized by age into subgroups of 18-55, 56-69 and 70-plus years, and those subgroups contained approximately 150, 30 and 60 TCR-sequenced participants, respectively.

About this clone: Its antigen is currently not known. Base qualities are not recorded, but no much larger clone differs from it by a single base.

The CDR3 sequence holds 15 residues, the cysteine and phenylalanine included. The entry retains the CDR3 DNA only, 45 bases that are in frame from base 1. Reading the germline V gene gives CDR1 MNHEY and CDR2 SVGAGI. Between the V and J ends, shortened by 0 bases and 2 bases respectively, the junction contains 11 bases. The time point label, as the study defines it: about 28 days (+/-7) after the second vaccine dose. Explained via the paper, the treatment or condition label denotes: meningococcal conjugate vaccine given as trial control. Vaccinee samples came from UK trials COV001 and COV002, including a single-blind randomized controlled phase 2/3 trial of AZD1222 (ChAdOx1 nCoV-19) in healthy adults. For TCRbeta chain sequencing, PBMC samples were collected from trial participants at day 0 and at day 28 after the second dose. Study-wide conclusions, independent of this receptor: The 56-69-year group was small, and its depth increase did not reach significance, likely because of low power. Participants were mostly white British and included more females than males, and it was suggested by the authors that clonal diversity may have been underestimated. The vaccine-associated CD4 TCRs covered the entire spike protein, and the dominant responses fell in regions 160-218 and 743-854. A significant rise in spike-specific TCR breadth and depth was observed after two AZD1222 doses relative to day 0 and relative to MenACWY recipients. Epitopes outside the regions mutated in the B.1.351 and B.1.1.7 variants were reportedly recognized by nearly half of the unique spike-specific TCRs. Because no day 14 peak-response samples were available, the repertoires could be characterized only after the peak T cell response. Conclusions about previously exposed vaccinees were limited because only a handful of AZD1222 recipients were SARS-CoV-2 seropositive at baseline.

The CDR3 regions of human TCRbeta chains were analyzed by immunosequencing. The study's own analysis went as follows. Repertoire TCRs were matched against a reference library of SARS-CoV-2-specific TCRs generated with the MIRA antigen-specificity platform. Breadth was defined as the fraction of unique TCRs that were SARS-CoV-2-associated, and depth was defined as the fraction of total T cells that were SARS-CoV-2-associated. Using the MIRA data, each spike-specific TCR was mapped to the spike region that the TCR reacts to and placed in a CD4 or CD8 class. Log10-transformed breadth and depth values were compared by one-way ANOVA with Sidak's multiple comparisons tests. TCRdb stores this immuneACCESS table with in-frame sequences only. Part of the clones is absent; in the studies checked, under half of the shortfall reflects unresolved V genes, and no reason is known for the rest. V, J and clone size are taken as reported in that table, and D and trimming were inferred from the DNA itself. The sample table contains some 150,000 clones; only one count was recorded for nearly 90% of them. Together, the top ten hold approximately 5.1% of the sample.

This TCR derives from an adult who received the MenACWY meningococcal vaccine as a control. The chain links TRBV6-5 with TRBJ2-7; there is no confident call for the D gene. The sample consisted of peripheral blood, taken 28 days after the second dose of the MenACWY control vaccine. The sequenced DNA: TGTGCCAGCAGTTACTCTCCTCGCGGTACCTACGAGCAGTACTTC. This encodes CASSYSPRGTYEQYF.